The 27 T cell receptor beta chains reported below all come from one sample, sequenced in a study of cytomegalovirus exposure and HLA in healthy donors. The PCR made use of 60 Vbeta and 13 Jbeta primers. TCRdb keeps only in-frame clones here, not all; method: immunoSEQ multiplex PCR. The table records about 190,000 clones, almost 75% of them present only once. Sequenced: PBMCs. These receptors were obtained from a woman aged 30 to 39 in good health and CMV-seropositive.

The chain links TRBV7-9 to TRBJ2-7, with TRBD2 as a possible D gene (5 bases). The CDR3 length is 16 residues. V was trimmed by 1 base and J by 3 bases, leaving 16 bases between them. The V gene's germline CDR1 is SEHNR and CDR2 FQNEAQ (reference sequence). DNA for the CDR3: TGTGCCAGCAGCTTAGTAATTGGACTGAGGTACTACGAGCAGTACTTC. Protein product: CASSLVIGLRYYEQYF.

This clone was counted only a few times. This rearrangement joins TRBV6-1 to TRBJ2-2, with TRBD2 as a possible D gene (6 bases). In germline, CDR1 is MNHNS, CDR2 SASEGT. The CDR3 contains 17 residues. With 1 base removed from V and 5 bases from J, the gap between germline ends came to 17 bases. CDR3 sequence reads: CASSEVGGGTGTGELFF. CDR3 bases: TGTGCCAGCAGTGAAGTCGGTGGGGGGACGGGGACCGGGGAGCTGTTTTTT.

This chain links TRBV7-9 with TRBJ2-1, with a tentative D call TRBD2 (6 bases). Germline lookup yields CDR1 SEHNR and CDR2 FQNEAQ (reference sequence). V lost 10 bases and J lost 7, with 14 bases in between. CDR3 length: 12 amino acids. This CDR3 reads CAIPHGGNEQFF. The CDR3, as DNA: TGTGCCATCCCCCATGGGGGGAATGAGCAGTTCTTC.

Turning to this clone: Compared with germline, one end of the junction differs, possibly owing to a read error. This chain connects TRBV7-9 to TRBJ2-5; 9 nucleotides align to TRBD1. In germline, CDR1 is SEHNR, CDR2 FQNEAQ (reference sequence). There are 14 residues in the CDR3. The CDR3 here is CSSSHFDRGETQYF. For the CDR3, the DNA is TGTTCCAGCAGCCACTTCGACAGGGGGGAGACCCAGTACTTC.

The rearrangement joins TRBV5-1 to TRBJ2-1; 8 nucleotides agree with TRBD2. V shed 5 bases, J shed 9 bases, and the junction held 7 bases outside the gene matches. The CDR3 extends over 13 amino acids. CDR1 is SGHRS, CDR2 YFSETQ, per germline. The CDR3 nucleotides are TGCGCCAGCAGTAGCGGGATAATAGGTGAGCAGTTCTTC. This sequence encodes CASSSGIIGEQFF. The complete variable domain, with remaining parts taken from reference TRBV5-1 and TRBJ2-1, reads KAGVTQTPRYLIKTRGQQVTLSCSPISGHRSVSWYQQTPGQGLQFLFEYFSETQRNKGNFPGRFSGRQFSNSRSEMNVSTLELGDSALYLCASSSGIIGEQFFGPGTRLTVL.

This CDR3 is CASSLNAVYLSFF. DNA of the CDR3: TGTGCCAGCAGTTTAAACGCCGTCTACTTATCGTTCTTC. The chain carries TRBV28 and TRBJ2-1, with D hard to call. CDR3 length: 13 residues. Trimming cost V 2 bases and J 15 bases, with 17 bases left between them. Germline lookup yields CDR1 MDHEN and CDR2 SYDVKM.

V is TRBV2 and J is TRBJ2-1; 10 bases align to TRBD2. CDR1 and CDR2 from the germline V gene are SNHLY and FYNNEI. V was pared by 6 bases and J by 7 bases, with 18 bases of the junction left unmatched. The CDR3 has 18 amino acids. CDR3 region: CASSPLPGAGGPGNEQFF. As DNA, the CDR3 is TGTGCCAGCAGCCCTCTGCCCGGAGCGGGAGGGCCGGGGAATGAGCAGTTCTTC.

The chain couples TRBV19 to TRBJ2-4; 7 positions agree with TRBD1. The germline CDR1 and CDR2 sequences are LNHDA and SQIVND (reference sequence). This CDR3 contains 13 residues. Trimming cost V 6 bases and J 4 bases; bases outside gene matches: 3. CDR3 DNA: TGTGCCAGTAGCAGACAGGGAAAAAACATTCAGTACTTC. This sequence encodes CASSRQGKNIQYF.

The genes are TRBV6-1 and TRBJ2-5; the match to TRBD2 covers 9 bases. The J call is in doubt because the DNA end fits TRBJ2-7 better. From germline, CDR1 is MNHNS and CDR2 SASEGT. The CDR3 is 16 amino acids. The CDR3: CASSKGPSGTYYEQYF. CDR3 bases: TGTGCCAGCAGTAAAGGGCCTAGCGGGACCTACTACGAGCAGTACTTC.

Regarding this clone: The junction differs from germline at one of its ends, possibly a read error. J is TRBJ2-7 and V is TRBV7-9; D call uncertain. The CDR3 has 14 amino acids. Per germline, CDR1 SEHNR and CDR2 FQNEAQ (reference sequence). DNA for the CDR3: TGTTCCAGCAGCCCGACAAACACCATCTACGAGCAGTACTTC. It is translated as CSSSPTNTIYEQYF.

This rearrangement joins TRBV2 to TRBJ2-1, with D possibly TRBD2 on 6 matching bases. This CDR3 region has 13 residues. CDR1 and CDR2 (germline): SNHLY, FYNNEI. Deletions cut 6 bases from V and 6 bases from J, with 12 bases between. CDR3 amino acids: CASRPTRGNEQFF. CDR3 coding DNA: TGTGCCAGCAGGCCGACTAGAGGCAATGAGCAGTTCTTC.

This clone was seen a single time. The chain is built from TRBV28 and TRBJ2-7, with 9 bases lining up with TRBD1. The junction had 8 bases not matched to a gene; V was cut back by 8 bases and J by 3 bases. The V gene's germline CDR1 is MDHEN and CDR2 SYDVKM. The CDR3 has 14 amino acids. CDR3 amino acids: CASRRQGDSYEQYF. DNA for the CDR3: TGTGCCAGCCGGAGACAGGGGGATAGCTACGAGCAGTACTTC.

The J gene is TRBJ1-5, the V gene TRBV28, with D unclear. Germline V lookup: CDR1 MDHEN, CDR2 SYDVKM. V lost 7 bases to trimming and J lost 4 bases, with 8 bases between them. The CDR3 is made up of 12 amino acids. The CDR3 DNA is TGTGCCAGCACCGGAGGGAATCAGCCCCAGCATTTT. Its translation is CASTGGNQPQHF. The variable domain in full, completed from reference TRBV28 and TRBJ1-5, reads DVKVTQSSRYLVKRTGEKVFLECVQDMDHENMFWYRQDPGLGLRLIYFSYDVKMKEKGDIPEGYSVSREKKERFSLILESASTNQTSMYLCASTGGNQPQHFGDGTRLSIL.

The V and J genes are TRBV4-1 and TRBJ1-1; a weak D match, TRBD1 (6 bases). CDR1 is MGHRA and CDR2 is YSYEKL in the germline V gene. CDR3 length equals 13 residues. V dropped 4 bases and J dropped 7 bases, with 13 bases sitting between them. DNA of the CDR3: TGCGCCAGCAGCCCAAAGGGGGGGGGTGAAGCTTTCTTT. Translating it yields CASSPKGGGEAFF.

This clone was recorded once. This rearrangement joins TRBV9 to TRBJ2-3; TRBD2 agrees at 7 bases. The CDR3 has 15 amino acids. Germline V CDR1 and CDR2: SGDLS, YYNGEE. Trimming cost V 3 bases and J 2 bases; bases outside gene matches: 6. The CDR3 region is CASSAAGENTDTQYF. The CDR3 nucleotides are TGTGCCAGCAGCGCGGCGGGGGAGAACACAGATACGCAGTATTTT.

The chain has TRBV27 and TRBJ1-4; 8 bases line up with TRBD1. This CDR3 spans 14 amino acids. J gave up 6 bases and V 4 bases, and 4 bases lay outside the gene matches. CDR1 MNHEY and CDR2 SMNVEV come from the germline V gene (reference sequence). The CDR3 loop reads CASSSDRGDEKLFF. CDR3 nucleotide sequence: TGTGCCAGCAGTTCAGACAGGGGTGATGAAAAACTGTTTTTT.

This clone is a singleton in its sample. The CDR3 loop reads CASSLDRGASPLHF. The CDR3 region has the DNA TGTGCCAGCAGTCTCGACAGGGGGGCCTCACCCCTCCACTTT. The gene calls are TRBV2 and TRBJ1-6, with 9 bases aligning to TRBD1. This CDR3 is 14 amino acids long. Germline V gene lookup returns CDR1 SNHLY and CDR2 FYNNEI. V lost 5 bases, J lost 10 bases, and 6 bases stayed unmatched.

This clone has a handful of counts. This chain joins TRBV7-2 and TRBJ2-7; D is perhaps TRBD1 (6 bases). The CDR3 length is 13 residues. The V gene's germline CDR1 is SGHTA and CDR2 FQGNSA. Trimming pared 5 bases from V and 3 bases from J, leaving 11 bases between. The DNA for the CDR3 is TGTGCCAGCAGCCTCTCAGGGGTCTACGAGCAGTACTTC. The encoded protein is CASSLSGVYEQYF.

This clone came up a few times. The V and J genes are TRBV5-6 and TRBJ2-1; D may be TRBD2 (5 bases). Trimming cost V 4 bases and J 4 bases, with 21 bases left between them. The CDR3 runs 17 residues. The germline V gene encodes CDR1 SGHDT and CDR2 YYEEEE. As DNA, the CDR3 is TGTGCCAGCAGCCGGAAAACGGGATCATTCCCTTACAATGAGCAGTTCTTC. Amino acid sequence: CASSRKTGSFPYNEQFF. Using reference TRBV5-6 and TRBJ2-1 for the parts outside the CDR3, the full variable domain is DAGVTQSPTHLIKTRGQQVTLRCSPKSGHDTVSWYQQALGQGPQFIFQYYEEEERQRGNFPDRFSGHQFPNYSSELNVNALLLGDSALYLCASSRKTGSFPYNEQFFGPGTRLTVL.

For this clone: An end of the junction does not agree with germline; a read error may underlie this. The V and J genes are TRBV7-9 and TRBJ2-4; D might be TRBD1 (5 bases). Germline V CDR1 and CDR2: SEHNR, FQNEAQ (reference sequence). The CDR3 loop spans 15 amino acids. CDR3 protein: CSSSLGAHGKNIQYF. The DNA for the CDR3 is TGTTCCAGCAGCTTAGGGGCGCACGGCAAAAACATTCAGTACTTC.

The chain joins TRBV19 to TRBJ1-5; D unclear. Per germline, CDR1 LNHDA and CDR2 SQIVND (reference sequence). V was trimmed by 3 bases and J by 3 bases, leaving 12 bases between them. The CDR3 has 15 residues. In nucleotides, the CDR3 is TGTGCCAGTAGTATGTTTAAAATTTCCAATCAGCCCCAGCATTTT. Translation: CASSMFKISNQPQHF.

This chain connects TRBV11-2 to TRBJ2-5; D might be TRBD2 (6 bases). The V end lost 1 base, the J end lost 4 bases, and 13 bases lay between the germline ends. The length of the CDR3 is 15 residues. Germline lookup yields CDR1 SGHAT and CDR2 FQNNGV. CDR3 amino acids: CASSLVGGEGETQYF. Written as DNA, the CDR3 is TGTGCCAGCAGCTTAGTGGGAGGAGAAGGAGAGACCCAGTACTTC.

This clone was observed a few times. The chain employs TRBV5-1 and TRBJ2-5, with a tentative D call TRBD2 (5 bases). Germline values: CDR1 SGHRS, CDR2 YFSETQ. The CDR3 runs to 17 residues. V was trimmed by 0 bases and J by 0 bases, leaving 15 bases between them. The CDR3 here is CASSLGRGRNNQETQYF. CDR3 coding DNA: TGCGCCAGCAGCTTGGGGCGCGGGCGCAATAACCAAGAGACCCAGTACTTC.

The chain carries TRBV5-1 and TRBJ1-4; TRBD1 matches at 9 bases. Losses at the gene ends were 5 bases for V and 4 bases for J; bases not matched to a gene: 6. The CDR3 loop spans 15 amino acids. CDR1 and CDR2 (germline): SGHRS, YFSETQ. This CDR3 reads CASRQQGALNEKLFF. Written as DNA, the CDR3 is TGCGCCAGCAGACAACAGGGGGCGCTTAATGAAAAACTGTTTTTT.

The chain couples TRBV27 to TRBJ2-1, with 7 bases lining up with TRBD1. From germline, CDR1 is MNHEY and CDR2 SMNVEV (reference sequence). This CDR3 comprises 14 residues. V shed 6 bases and J 6 bases; nucleotides not matched to a gene: 8. Here the CDR3 reads CASRLDRLINEQFF. In nucleotides, the CDR3 is TGTGCCAGCAGGTTGGACAGGCTAATCAATGAGCAGTTCTTC.

This clone was found a few times. V and J are TRBV7-6 and TRBJ1-1; D remains unclear. V dropped 5 bases and J dropped 5 bases, with 21 bases sitting between them. Per the germline V gene, CDR1 is SGHVS and CDR2 is FNYEAQ. The CDR3 runs to 16 residues. The CDR3 DNA reads as TGTGCCAGCAGCCCTCCCCGAGGTGAAGCGAAAACTGAAGCTTTCTTT. Encoded protein: CASSPPRGEAKTEAFF.

The chain joins TRBV18 to TRBJ2-3; TRBD1 is a possible D gene (5 bases). The CDR3 is 14 amino acids. Germline CDR1 is KGHSH and CDR2 is LQKENI. Trimming cost V 2 bases and J 0 bases, with 6 bases left between them. The CDR3 spells CASSPGASTDTQYF. In DNA, the CDR3 is TGTGCCAGCTCACCAGGGGCAAGCACAGATACGCAGTATTTT.